The entry that follows covers one TCR beta chain sequence. A Seattle source enrolled patients during active infection and followed them longitudinally. Per the study methods: Estimation of nucleated cell counts relied on the amplification of reference gene primers. The assay was immunoSEQ multiplex PCR, and TCRdb's table has in-frame clones only and misses some. Clone size and V and J calls were adopted from that table, with D and trimming inferred from the DNA. Here the sample spans under 65,000 clones, 75% to 90% being singletons. The junction had 4 bases not matched to a gene; V was cut back by 3 bases and J by 6 bases. This CDR3 has 16 residues. Germline V gene lookup returns CDR1 SGHNT and CDR2 YENEEA. This specimen comes from a study of blood T cell repertoires in COVID-19. For the study at large: The United States, Italy and Spain supplied acute and convalescent COVID-19 samples.

This TCR was recovered from a man in his fifties or sixties with COVID-19, enrolled during active disease. The chain couples TRBV11-3 to TRBJ2-1, with 14 bases that match TRBD2. Sample: peripheral blood. CDR3 bases: TGTGCCAGCAGCTTCAAGACTAGCGGGAGGGCCAATGAGCAGTTCTTC. Protein: CASSFKTSGRANEQFF.